This TCR beta chain was observed in a study of blood T cell repertoires in COVID-19 (TCRdb year 2020). Notes on the research overall: The collaborator samples originated in the United States, Italy and Spain and spanned the acute and convalescent phases of COVID-19. The samples were drawn from two sources: the first 160 participants of the ongoing ImmuneRACE study, and 1,000 to 1,500 subjects contributed by 6 global collaborators. The repertoires were released in a freely available public database meant as a resource for research on the immune response to SARS-CoV-2. Nearly every sample came with metadata listing a de-identified subject ID, COVID-19 status, age in years and sex. The dataset comprised deeply sampled blood TCRbeta repertoires from subjects exposed to, actively infected with, or recovered from COVID-19. Where available, HLA class I and class II types were obtained from metadata supplied by the sample provider rather than from assay-based typing. The prospective study material was composed of cDNA or gDNA derived from T cells, B-cell-depleted T cells, or PBMCs.

TCRbeta CDR3 regions were amplified from genomic DNA using the immunoSEQ Assay, a bias-controlled multiplex PCR. The authors processed their data as follows. The number of nucleated cells in each sample was estimated by amplification of reference gene primers within the assay. To quantify the absolute abundance of each unique TCRbeta CDR3 rearrangement, sequence reads were collapsed and filtered. For each sample, productive Simpson clonality was calculated as the square root of Simpson's diversity index over productive rearrangements. TCRdb stores this immuneACCESS table with in-frame sequences only. Part of the clones is absent; in the studies checked, under half of the shortfall reflects unresolved V genes, and no reason is known for the rest. That table supplies the V and J calls and clone size; D and trimming were determined from the DNA. A total of 240,000 or so clones appear in this sample, around 86% of them only once. The top ten clones comprise roughly 2% of the sample.

CDR1 and CDR2 are read off the germline V gene as SGHDT and YYEEEE. V lost 1 base and J lost 1 base; the stretch between them is 5 bases long. Including the terminal cysteine and phenylalanine, the CDR3 comprises 13 residues. Just CDR3 DNA is preserved here, 39 bases in frame from base 1. Comments on this clone: The target of this receptor is not known. No qualities accompany the bases; no much larger clone lies one base away.

Another Seattle source contributed samples from volunteer blood donors who had recovered from COVID-19. The collaborating institutions used their own protocols to collect whole blood in K2EDTA tubes. For TCRbeta analysis, collaborators shipped samples in one of three forms: frozen whole blood, isolated PBMCs, or DNA extracted from either of those sample types. Points the paper makes about the study in general: The quantity of clinical and demographic metadata differed by source and by participant and was supplied without curation.

This sequence was found in a man aged 30-40 years who had recovered from COVID-19. The sequence links TRBV5-6 to TRBJ1-1, with the D gene not confidently named. Material for sequencing was peripheral blood. The DNA sequence is as follows: TGTGCCAGCAGCTTGAAGCCGAACACTGAAGCTTTCTTT. This gives the protein CASSLKPNTEAFF.